The 22 T cell receptor beta chains presented below share a single source sample, sequenced in a study of shared clonotypes between healthy human individuals. Produced via immunoSEQ multiplex PCR; TCRdb's table is partial and in-frame only. This table has roughly 1 million clones, roughly 74% appearing once. What was sequenced was memory CD4+ T cells from PBMCs. Subset denoted: CD45RA-negative fraction. The receptors derive from a man in his late teens or twenties in good health. Some clones in this sample may be carry-over from other donors' samples.

V is TRBV19 and J is TRBJ1-1; tentative D call: TRBD1 (5 bases). Germline lookup yields CDR1 LNHDA and CDR2 SQIVND (reference sequence). The V end lost 7 bases, the J end lost 3 bases, and 15 bases lay between the germline ends. The CDR3 spans 14 residues. The CDR3 reads CASNRNRGDTEAFF. DNA for the CDR3: TGTGCCAGTAACCGTAACCGGGGGGACACTGAAGCTTTCTTT.

The count of this clone is one. The chain combines TRBV5-4 with TRBJ2-1; 11 bases fit TRBD2. Germline V lookup: CDR1 SGHNT, CDR2 YYREEE (reference sequence). Trimming cost V 4 bases and J 0 bases; bases outside gene matches: 6. There are 17 residues in the CDR3. The CDR3 DNA reads as TGTGCCAGCAGCGCCAGACTAGCGGGGTTCTCCTACAATGAGCAGTTCTTC. It codes for CASSARLAGFSYNEQFF.

This clone was found a few times. The chain employs TRBV6-1 and TRBJ1-2, with D possibly matching TRBD1 (6 bases). Germline V gene sequence: CDR1 MNHNS, CDR2 SASEGT. Trimming left V 2 bases short and J 2 bases short, with 9 bases between. This CDR3 has 14 residues. CDR3 in DNA: TGTGCCAGCAGTGAAAACGGACAGAACTATGGCTACACCTTC. Amino acids: CASSENGQNYGYTF.

This clone turned up a few times. This rearrangement joins TRBV11-2 to TRBJ1-1; TRBD1 agrees at 7 bases. Germline loops: CDR1 SGHAT, CDR2 FQNNGV. Trimming removed 5 bases from V and 0 bases from J; junction bases left unmatched: 6. This CDR3 is built from 15 residues. CDR3 protein: CASSPSGGMNTEAFF. The CDR3 bases are TGTGCCAGCAGCCCCTCAGGGGGTATGAACACTGAAGCTTTCTTT.

The chain couples TRBV28 to TRBJ1-1; the D is unclear. Germline V lookup: CDR1 MDHEN, CDR2 SYDVKM. The CDR3 is 15 residues long. V was cut by 3 bases and J by 0 bases, with 11 bases left in between. CDR3 in DNA: TGTGCCAGCAGTTTCCATGATCCGGTGAACACTGAAGCTTTCTTT. Translating gives CASSFHDPVNTEAFF.

The chain has TRBV6-6 and TRBJ1-2; a possible D gene is TRBD1 (5 bases). The V gene lost 6 bases and the J gene lost 5 bases, with 13 bases spanning the gap. The CDR3 contains 13 residues. CDR1 is MNHNY, CDR2 SVGAGI, per germline (reference sequence). CDR3 region: CASRIREEYGYTF. In nucleotides, the CDR3 is TGTGCCAGCAGGATCAGGGAAGAGTATGGCTACACCTTC.

V usage is TRBV2 and J usage is TRBJ2-7, with a possible D match to TRBD1 (6 bases). CDR3 length equals 16 residues. V dropped 4 bases and J dropped 3 bases, with 19 bases sitting between them. Germline V CDR1 and CDR2: SNHLY, FYNNEI. CDR3 amino acids: CASSGTVHTLLYEQYF. The CDR3 DNA is TGTGCCAGCAGTGGGACAGTCCACACCCTACTCTACGAGCAGTACTTC.

This clone was detected only a few times. This chain links TRBV27 with TRBJ2-6; D call uncertain. V lost 9 bases and J lost 0, with 9 bases in between. CDR3 length: 14 residues. Germline V lookup: CDR1 MNHEY, CDR2 SMNVEV (reference sequence). CDR3 sequence: CASTSHSGANVLTF. The CDR3 DNA reads as TGTGCCAGTACAAGTCACTCTGGGGCCAACGTCCTGACTTTC.

V gene TRBV5-1 combines with J gene TRBJ1-1; 9 bases are a match to TRBD1. The junction had 2 bases not matched to a gene; V was cut back by 1 base and J by 1 base. This CDR3 is built from 15 residues. Per the germline V gene, CDR1 is SGHRS and CDR2 is YFSETQ. The DNA of the CDR3 is TGCGCCAGCAGCTTGACAGGGGGCCGGAACACTGAAGCTTTCTTT. Protein: CASSLTGGRNTEAFF. The variable domain in full, completed from reference TRBV5-1 and TRBJ1-1, reads KAGVTQTPRYLIKTRGQQVTLSCSPISGHRSVSWYQQTPGQGLQFLFEYFSETQRNKGNFPGRFSGRQFSNSRSEMNVSTLELGDSALYLCASSLTGGRNTEAFFGQGTRLTVV.

About this clone: Additional DNA sequences in this sample encode the identical CDR3. The chain couples TRBV30 to TRBJ2-7; no reliable D call. V dropped 2 bases and J dropped 2 bases, with 4 bases sitting between them. CDR3 length: 11 amino acids. Germline V gene sequence: CDR1 GTSNPN, CDR2 SVGIG (reference sequence). Here the CDR3 reads CAWSPAYEQYF. The CDR3 bases are TGTGCCTGGAGTCCTGCCTACGAGCAGTACTTC.

The CDR3 reads CATSRGVAGGLSETQYF. CDR3 DNA sequence: TGTGCCACCAGCAGAGGGGTAGCGGGAGGGTTGAGCGAGACCCAGTACTTC. This chain uses TRBV15 with TRBJ2-5; 11 nucleotides line up with TRBD2. The germline gives CDR1 LNHNV, CDR2 YYDKDF (reference sequence). V was pared by 1 base and J by 5 bases, with 9 bases of the junction left unmatched. The CDR3 length is 17 residues.

This clone was seen a handful of times. This chain uses TRBV11-2 with TRBJ2-2; unclear D gene. The germline V gene has CDR1 SGHAT and CDR2 FQNNGV. Trimming pared 1 base from V and 6 bases from J, leaving 12 bases between. The CDR3 spans 15 residues. CDR3 sequence reads: CASSLVRVRAGELFF. As DNA, the CDR3 is TGTGCCAGCAGCTTAGTTAGGGTCCGTGCCGGGGAGCTGTTTTTT.

The J gene is TRBJ1-4, the V gene TRBV18; TRBD1 agrees at 7 bases. Germline V lookup: CDR1 KGHSH, CDR2 LQKENI. The CDR3 extends over 15 amino acids. V lost 3 bases to trimming and J lost 1 base; unmatched junction nucleotides: 2. CDR3 protein: CASSPDRKTNEKLFF. The CDR3 DNA is TGTGCCAGCTCACCGGACAGGAAAACTAATGAAAAACTGTTTTTT. The variable domain in full, with the rest retrieved from reference TRBV18 and TRBJ1-4, is NAGVMQNPRHLVRRRGQEARLRCSPMKGHSHVYWYRQLPEEGLKFMVYLQKENIIDESGMPKERFSAEFPKEGPSILRIQQVVRGDSAAYFCASSPDRKTNEKLFFGSGTQLSVL.

The chain has TRBV15 and TRBJ1-2, with 8 bases aligning to TRBD1. J gave up 7 bases and V 3 bases, and 7 bases lay outside the gene matches. This CDR3 has 14 residues. Germline V lookup: CDR1 LNHNV, CDR2 YYDKDF (reference sequence). The CDR3 protein is CATSSLQGVGGYTF. In DNA form, the CDR3 reads TGTGCCACCAGCAGCCTACAGGGGGTGGGTGGCTACACCTTC. Combining the CDR3 with reference TRBV15 and TRBJ1-2 gives the whole variable domain DAMVIQNPRYQVTQFGKPVTLSCSQTLNHNVMYWYQQKSSQAPKLLFHYYDKDFNNEADTPDNFQSRRPNTSFCFLDIRSPGLGDTAMYLCATSSLQGVGGYTFGSGTRLTVV.

This sequence joins TRBV5-6 and TRBJ2-5; D not certain. Germline-derived CDR1 and CDR2 are SGHDT and YYEEEE. Trimming removed 0 bases at V and 4 bases at J, with 7 bases between. This CDR3 comprises 13 residues. CDR3: CASSLGSTETQYF. In DNA form, the CDR3 reads TGTGCCAGCAGCTTGGGCTCGACAGAGACCCAGTACTTC.

The chain carries TRBV13 and TRBJ2-7, with D unresolved. V shed 1 base and J shed 6 bases, with 16 bases lying between them. The CDR3 consists of 15 residues. Germline CDR1 reads PRHDT; CDR2 reads FYEKMQ (reference sequence). The CDR3 reads CASSLAPARRPEQYF. The CDR3 region has the DNA TGTGCCAGCAGCTTAGCCCCCGCGCGCCGGCCCGAGCAGTACTTC.

V is TRBV7-2 and J is TRBJ1-2; D remains unclear. CDR1 and CDR2 (germline): SGHTA, FQGNSA. V lost 4 bases and J lost 4, with 16 bases in between. The CDR3 covers 15 residues. The CDR3 nucleotides read TGTGCCAGCAGCTCCGCACCCCCGGTCCCCTATGGCTACACCTTC. This encodes CASSSAPPVPYGYTF.

The V and J genes are TRBV28 and TRBJ1-4; 9 bases line up with TRBD1. The CDR3 sequence is 17 residues long. The ends lost 4 bases at V and 7 bases at J; junction bases unmatched: 13. Looked up from germline, CDR1 is MDHEN and CDR2 is SYDVKM. Here the CDR3 DNA reads TGTGCCAGCAGTTCCTCCAGGGTGACAGGGGGTCTTGAAAAACTGTTTTTT. It specifies CASSSSRVTGGLEKLFF. Filled out from reference TRBV28 and TRBJ1-4, the complete variable domain reads DVKVTQSSRYLVKRTGEKVFLECVQDMDHENMFWYRQDPGLGLRLIYFSYDVKMKEKGDIPEGYSVSREKKERFSLILESASTNQTSMYLCASSSSRVTGGLEKLFFGSGTQLSVL.

Remarks on this clone: The sample holds other DNA sequences that translate to the same CDR3. The chain employs TRBV7-3 and TRBJ2-2; D might be TRBD1 (6 bases). Germline loops: CDR1 SGHTA, CDR2 FQGTGA. The CDR3 totals 14 residues. Trimming took 3 bases from V and 2 from J, leaving 7 bases between them. The DNA for the CDR3 is TGTGCCAGCAGCTTGGACAGCAACACCGGGGAGCTGTTTTTT. Encoded protein: CASSLDSNTGELFF.

This clone was picked up one time. CDR3 sequence reads: CASSQSGYEQYF. For the CDR3, the DNA is TGTGCCAGCAGCCAATCAGGGTACGAGCAGTACTTC. V gene TRBV16 combines with J gene TRBJ2-7; D is unresolved. Trimming took 0 bases from V and 4 from J, leaving 4 bases between them. The CDR3 spans 12 residues. In germline, CDR1 is KGHSY, CDR2 FQNENV.

The chain uses TRBV18 and TRBJ2-7, with TRBD2 as a possible D gene (6 bases). The germline V and J ends were trimmed by 4 bases and 3 bases, with 13 bases remaining between them. This CDR3 spans 14 amino acids. CDR1 is KGHSH, CDR2 LQKENI, per germline. The CDR3 here is CASSLSLANYEQYF. The CDR3 DNA reads as TGTGCCAGCTCACTCTCGCTAGCGAACTACGAGCAGTACTTC.

The chain is built from TRBV9 and TRBJ1-1, with D possibly matching TRBD1 (6 bases). Trimming took off 0 bases at V and 1 base at J, with 10 bases between the two ends. The CDR3 length is 15 residues. Germline values: CDR1 SGDLS, CDR2 YYNGEE. The DNA of the CDR3 is TGTGCCAGCAGCGTAGAAGGGGGGGCGAACACTGAAGCTTTCTTT. Translated: CASSVEGGANTEAFF.